This T cell receptor (beta chain) derives from a study of T cell clonotyping in hematopoietic cell transplantation. General study points: At the given depth, recipient repertoires were over 97% de novo clonotypes.

Regarding this clone: Its antigen remains unknown.

Trimming pared 7 bases from V and 4 bases from J, leaving 11 bases between. Germline V gene sequence: CDR1 SNHLY, CDR2 FYNNEI. The CDR3 has 12 amino acids. Sequencing was performed with immunoSEQ multiplex PCR; in TCRdb, only in-frame clones are kept and a portion is missing. The sample consists of more than 4,500 clones, roughly 72% of them appearing once. This rearrangement joins TRBV2 to TRBJ2-7; the D call may be TRBD1 or TRBD2 (5 bases each). This sequence originates from a female patient in her forties or fifties who had an allogeneic stem cell transplant, so the T cells may come from the graft donor. Some clones in this sample may be carry-over from other donors' samples. Source: PBMCs, taken 100 days after allogeneic stem cell transplant. CDR3 in DNA: TGTGCCAGCAAGCTGGGGACGTACGAGCAGTACTTC. The encoded protein is CASKLGTYEQYF. Drawing the rest from reference TRBV2 and TRBJ2-7, the complete variable domain is EPEVTQTPSHQVTQMGQEVILRCVPISNHLYFYWYRQILGQKVEFLVSFYNNEISEKSEIFDDQFSVERPDGSNFTLKIRSTKLEDSAMYFCASKLGTYEQYFGPGTRLTVT.